This T cell receptor (beta chain) was sequenced in a study of shared clonotypes between healthy human individuals. Clones were sequenced by immunoSEQ multiplex PCR, and TCRdb holds only the in-frame ones, with some missing. Of around 2,000,000 clones in the sample, 85% to 95% were seen once. The CDR3 sequence is 14 residues long. Germline V lookup: CDR1 MDHEN, CDR2 SYDVKM. V lost 3 bases and J lost 6, with 14 bases in between. This TCR was sampled from a young man in good health. Sequences were obtained from naive CD4+ T cells sorted from blood. Noted subset: CD45RA+ positively selected. This sequence joins TRBV28 and TRBJ1-2; TRBD1 might be the D (6 bases). The chain's CDR3 is CASSLGTPGDGYTF. Here the CDR3 DNA reads TGTGCCAGCAGTTTGGGGACCCCAGGGGATGGCTACACCTTC.